Below are 29 T cell receptor beta chains sequenced from a single sample in a study of T-cell memory formation after mild COVID-19. MiXCR, applied by TCRdb to the 5' RACE reads, yields one record per CDR3 protein. The sample has around 400,000 distinct CDR3 sequences, 24% seen once. Sequencing was done on a sample of PBMCs or a T cell subset sorted from them (not recorded which). The receptor set was obtained from an adult woman who had mild COVID-19 (a few samples of this study predate the infection). Cell type and time point are not known.

This clonotype appeared once. The rearrangement links TRBV30 to TRBJ2-1; 9 bases fit TRBD2. The ends lost 4 bases at V and 7 bases at J; junction bases unmatched: 5. The CDR3 extends over 13 amino acids. The germline V gene has CDR1 GTSNPN and CDR2 SVGIG (reference sequence). CDR3 sequence (DNA): TGTGCCTGGACGTTGCGGGGGGGTAATGAGCAGTTCTTC. This gives the protein CAWTLRGGNEQFF.

The rearrangement joins TRBV20-1 to TRBJ2-3; TRBD2 matches 9 bases. The CDR3 runs 16 residues. Per germline, CDR1 DFQATT and CDR2 SNEGSKA (reference sequence). V lost 3 bases and J lost 2; bases outside the gene matches: 9. The CDR3 here is CSASPTSGSSTDTQYF. The DNA for the CDR3 is TGCAGTGCTAGCCCCACTAGCGGGTCTTCCACAGATACGCAGTATTTT.

In this sample, this clonotype turned up a few times. The chain employs TRBV5-1 and TRBJ2-5, with 7 bases aligning to TRBD1. The CDR3 is 14 residues long. Germline trimming cut 7 bases from V and 0 bases from J; bases unmatched to any gene: 6. Per the germline V gene, CDR1 is SGHRS and CDR2 is YFSETQ. This chain's CDR3 is CASFRDSYQETQYF. The CDR3 bases are TGCGCCAGCTTTAGGGACAGTTACCAAGAGACCCAGTACTTC.

This clonotype was detected only a few times. The rearrangement links TRBV12-3 or TRBV12-4 to TRBJ2-3, with D possibly being TRBD2 (5 bases). The V gene lost 0 bases and the J gene lost 5 bases, with 9 bases spanning the gap. The CDR3 extends over 14 amino acids. The CDR3 nucleotides read TGTGCCAGCAGTTTAGCGGGAGTTGTAGATACGCAGTATTTT. This codes for CASSLAGVVDTQYF.

The chain is built from TRBV6-2 or TRBV6-3 and TRBJ1-1, with TRBD1 as a possible D gene (5 bases). V lost 6 bases to trimming and J lost 1 base, with 12 bases between them. CDR3 size: 14 residues. The germline gives CDR1 MNHEY, CDR2 SVGEGT. This CDR3 reads CASRAAGQNTEAFF. CDR3 DNA: TGTGCCAGCAGGGCGGCAGGGCAGAACACTGAAGCTTTCTTT.

This clonotype was seen a few times. V usage is TRBV6-2 or TRBV6-3 and J usage is TRBJ2-7; a possible D gene is TRBD1 (5 bases). V was pared by 6 bases and J by 5 bases, with 14 bases between. The CDR3 runs to 13 residues. Germline V CDR1 and CDR2: MNHEY, SVGEGT. The CDR3 sequence is CASSGRAPDEQYF. As DNA, the CDR3 is TGTGCCAGCAGCGGCAGGGCGCCGGACGAGCAGTACTTC.

This chain joins TRBV24-1 and TRBJ2-1, with a tentative D call TRBD1 (6 bases). The CDR3 runs to 18 residues. Germline V lookup: CDR1 KGHDR, CDR2 SFDVKD. Trimming removed 5 bases at V and 1 base at J, with 20 bases between. CDR3 in DNA: TGTGCCACCAGTGGAGTGACAGGCGGACCCCATTCCTACAATGAGCAGTTCTTC. This translates into CATSGVTGGPHSYNEQFF.

The CDR3 loop is CASSPSGLARGNEQFF. CDR3 sequence (DNA): TGTGCCAGCAGCCCCAGCGGACTAGCAAGGGGCAATGAGCAGTTCTTC. The chain is built from TRBV12-3 or TRBV12-4 and TRBJ2-1; 8 positions match TRBD2. V dropped 6 bases and J dropped 6; count of bases not matched to a gene: 13. The length of the CDR3 is 16 residues.

The chain carries TRBV7-2 and TRBJ1-2; D not certain. The V end was cut by 3 bases, the J end by 4 bases, with 9 bases between. This CDR3 has 13 amino acids. The germline gives CDR1 SGHTA, CDR2 FQGNSA. CDR3 region: CASSFLDSYGYTF. CDR3 nucleotide sequence: TGTGCCAGCAGCTTCTTGGATTCCTATGGCTACACCTTC.

The chain carries TRBV20-1 and TRBJ2-1, with TRBD2 matching over 12 bases. Germline V gene lookup returns CDR1 DFQATT and CDR2 SNEGSKA (reference sequence). CDR3 length equals 15 residues. V gave up 3 bases and J gave up 9 bases; unmatched junction bases: 9. The CDR3 sequence: CSARGLAGRVGEQFF. CDR3 nucleotides: TGCAGTGCTAGGGGACTAGCGGGTAGGGTTGGTGAGCAGTTCTTC.

This clonotype has at least ten counts. The V gene is TRBV5-4, the J gene TRBJ1-2; D perhaps matches TRBD1 (5 bases). Germline values: CDR1 SGHNT, CDR2 YYREEE (reference sequence). V lost 4 bases and J lost 1, with 8 bases in between. CDR3 length: 13 amino acids. Here the CDR3 DNA reads TGTGCCAGCAGCCCGACAGATAACTATGGCTACACCTTC. This sequence encodes CASSPTDNYGYTF.

This clonotype was seen only a few times. V usage is TRBV12-3 or TRBV12-4 and J usage is TRBJ2-5; 9 positions agree with TRBD2. The trim removed 5 bases at V and 5 bases at J, leaving 12 bases unmatched. There are 16 residues in the CDR3. The CDR3 coding sequence is TGTGCCAGCAGTCCCGCAGGGGCTAGCGGGACGGAGACCCAGTACTTC. As protein: CASSPAGASGTETQYF.

The chain couples TRBV20-1 to TRBJ1-5; maybe TRBD1 (6 bases). CDR1 and CDR2 (germline): DFQATT, SNEGSKA (reference sequence). This CDR3 region has 15 residues. V lost 6 bases to trimming and J lost 0 bases, with 15 bases between them. The CDR3 reads CSAPVGAYSNQPQHF. The CDR3 nucleotides read TGCAGTGCCCCAGTGGGGGCTTATAGCAATCAGCCCCAGCATTTT.

This CDR3 reads CASSVSGREETQYF. CDR3 DNA sequence: TGTGCCAGCAGCGTTTCCGGGAGGGAAGAGACCCAGTACTTC. The genes are TRBV9 and TRBJ2-5; 8 bases map to TRBD2. The V and J ends lost 2 bases and 3 bases, in that order; junction bases with no gene match: 3. The germline CDR1 and CDR2 sequences are SGDLS and YYNGEE. This CDR3 comprises 14 residues.

This clonotype was seen more than once but under ten times. J is TRBJ2-7 and V is TRBV5-1; tentatively, D is TRBD1 (6 bases). V was clipped by 0 bases and J by 7 bases, with 11 bases between them. Germline lookup yields CDR1 SGHRS and CDR2 YFSETQ. The CDR3 has 13 residues. CDR3 in DNA: TGCGCCAGCAGCTTGGGACAGGTTGGGGAGCAGTACTTC. Protein product: CASSLGQVGEQYF.

The V and J genes are TRBV20-1 and TRBJ2-1; 7 bases align to TRBD2. Germline CDR1 reads DFQATT; CDR2 reads SNEGSKA (reference sequence). V shed 5 bases and J 3 bases; nucleotides not matched to a gene: 7. This CDR3 is 14 amino acids long. The CDR3 sequence is CSAFSGRLYNEQFF. CDR3 DNA sequence: TGCAGTGCTTTTAGCGGGCGGCTCTACAATGAGCAGTTCTTC.

This clonotype turned up a few times. The chain combines TRBV27 with TRBJ2-1, with 10 bases fitting TRBD2. After removal of 8 bases from V and 4 bases from J, the junction contained 11 bases not matched to a gene. This CDR3 comprises 16 residues. Germline CDR1 is MNHEY and CDR2 is SMNVEV (reference sequence). The CDR3 DNA follows: TGTGCCAGCGGGGGAGCGGGGGGGAGTGTATACAATGAGCAGTTCTTC. It yields the protein CASGGAGGSVYNEQFF.

V and J are TRBV29-1 and TRBJ2-1; the match to TRBD1 covers 9 bases. With V trimmed by 8 bases and J by 6 bases, 14 bases remained unmatched. The germline V gene encodes CDR1 SQVTM and CDR2 ANQGSEA. The CDR3 runs to 15 residues. The CDR3 coding sequence is TGCAGCTCTTGTAGGGGACAGGGAGATCGCAATGAGCAGTTCTTC. It specifies CSSCRGQGDRNEQFF.

The chain links TRBV20-1 to TRBJ1-3, with D unclear. Germline V gene sequence: CDR1 DFQATT, CDR2 SNEGSKA (reference sequence). The CDR3 covers 14 residues. The V end was cut by 0 bases, the J end by 0 bases, with 6 bases between. The CDR3 sequence is CSARDRFSGNTIYF. The CDR3 DNA reads TGCAGTGCTAGAGATCGGTTCTCTGGAAACACCATATATTTT.

This clonotype was counted between two and nine times. The chain uses TRBV5-5 and TRBJ1-2; unclear D gene. V dropped 4 bases and J dropped 4 bases, with 17 bases sitting between them. Germline CDR1 is SGHKS and CDR2 is YYEKEE (reference sequence). This CDR3 has 15 amino acids. The CDR3 DNA reads TGTGCCAGCAGCCGGGTTGGTGGGTTCGGCTATGGCTACACCTTC. Its protein product is CASSRVGGFGYGYTF.

This clonotype has just a few counts. V usage is TRBV7-3 and J usage is TRBJ2-3; 13 bases are a match to TRBD2. The CDR3 runs 15 residues. Trimming removed 5 bases from V and 6 bases from J; junction bases left unmatched: 5. CDR1 is SGHTA, CDR2 FQGTGA, per germline. The CDR3 region has the DNA TGTGCCAGCAGCGACACTAGCGGGGGGGTGGATACGCAGTATTTT. The encoded protein is CASSDTSGGVDTQYF.

This clonotype was detected ten times or more. CDR3 protein: CASSQERAGNQPQHF. CDR3 sequence (DNA): TGTGCCAGCAGCCAAGAGAGGGCGGGCAATCAGCCCCAGCATTTT. J is TRBJ1-5 and V is TRBV4-2; D remains ambiguous. Germline CDR1 is LGHNA and CDR2 is YNFKEQ. Trimming cost V 0 bases and J 2 bases, with 8 bases left between them. The CDR3 runs to 15 residues.

CDR3 sequence reads: CSASSGSGSGDEQFF. In DNA, the CDR3 is TGCAGTGCTAGCTCTGGTAGCGGGAGTGGGGATGAGCAGTTCTTC. The chain carries TRBV20-1 and TRBJ2-1; 9 positions match TRBD2. Trimming took 3 bases from V and 8 from J; bases not matched to a gene: 11. CDR1 is DFQATT and CDR2 is SNEGSKA in the germline V gene (reference sequence). The CDR3 consists of 15 residues.

This clonotype came up a few times. The rearrangement links TRBV14 to TRBJ2-7; the match to TRBD2 covers 10 bases. Germline lookup yields CDR1 SGHDN and CDR2 FVKESK. There are 14 residues in the CDR3. J lost 0 bases, V lost 9 bases, and 5 bases had no gene match. The CDR3 spells CASFSSGSSYEQYF. The CDR3 nucleotides read TGTGCCAGTTTCTCTAGCGGGAGCTCCTACGAGCAGTACTTC.

A few counts support this clonotype. The V gene is TRBV7-9, the J gene TRBJ2-3; possible D gene TRBD1, 5 bases. This CDR3 region has 12 residues. Germline CDR1 and CDR2: SEHNR and FQNEAQ (reference sequence). V was trimmed by 5 bases and J by 7 bases, leaving 10 bases between them. CDR3 sequence reads: CASSQGRNTQYF. For the CDR3, the DNA is TGTGCCAGCAGCCAGGGCAGGAATACGCAGTATTTT.

CDR3 coding DNA: TGTGCCAGCAGCCAAGCGACGGGACTAGCGGGAGGGGGACAGTACTTC. This codes for CASSQATGLAGGGQYF. The J gene is TRBJ2-7, the V gene TRBV4-2, with TRBD2 matching over 16 bases. J gave up 10 bases and V 1 base, and 7 bases lay outside the gene matches. The germline V gene encodes CDR1 LGHNA and CDR2 YNFKEQ. The length of the CDR3 is 16 residues.

DNA of the CDR3: TGTGCCAGCACCTCGCCGGCAGGATCTAGCACAGATACGCAGTATTTT. It is translated as CASTSPAGSSTDTQYF. The rearrangement uses TRBV6-1 and TRBJ2-3; D uncertain. Germline CDR1 reads MNHNS; CDR2 reads SASEGT. Trimming left V 7 bases short and J 0 bases short, with 17 bases between. CDR3 length: 16 residues.

This chain joins TRBV5-1 and TRBJ1-2; no clear D. Trimming took off 1 base at V and 8 bases at J, with 15 bases between the two ends. The germline gives CDR1 SGHRS, CDR2 YFSETQ. The CDR3 consists of 14 residues. The CDR3 bases are TGCGCCAGCAGCTTGCGGGGAGGAGGTGACGGCTACACCTTC. Protein: CASSLRGGGDGYTF. Supplemented by reference TRBV5-1 and TRBJ1-2, the full variable domain reads KAGVTQTPRYLIKTRGQQVTLSCSPISGHRSVSWYQQTPGQGLQFLFEYFSETQRNKGNFPGRFSGRQFSNSRSEMNVSTLELGDSALYLCASSLRGGGDGYTFGSGTRLTVV.

This clonotype appeared a few times. The V call is TRBV27, the J call TRBJ2-5; 9 bases are shared with TRBD1. V was pared by 5 bases and J by 5 bases, with 9 bases of the junction left unmatched. CDR1 is MNHEY and CDR2 is SMNVEV in the germline V gene (reference sequence). The CDR3 consists of 15 residues. Here the CDR3 DNA reads TGTGCCAGCAGTCCAGGGACAGGGATGGAGGAGACCCAGTACTTC. It specifies CASSPGTGMEETQYF.